The next 15 T cell receptor beta chains were all read from a single sample in a study of T cells in Graves' hyperthyroidism and ophthalmopathy. Amplified regions were TCR beta CDR3 sequences from RNA transcripts. The TCR CDR3 first-round RT-PCR relied on the HTBI primer set. MiXCR, run by TCRdb on the multiplex PCR reads, gives a single entry per CDR3 protein. Altogether under 750,000 distinct CDR3 sequences are present, about 17% being singletons, with the ten largest covering approximately 15%. The sample consisted of blood. The receptors here all came from a woman in her fifties or sixties with Graves' hyperthyroidism that later progressed to Graves' ophthalmopathy.

The V and J genes are TRBV4-1 and TRBJ1-2; D perhaps matches TRBD1 (5 bases). Germline lookup yields CDR1 MGHRA and CDR2 YSYEKL. The CDR3 covers 13 residues. V lost 1 base to trimming and J lost 8 bases, with 11 bases between them. The CDR3 here is CASSQGGAWGYTF. The CDR3 DNA is TGCGCCAGCAGCCAAGGCGGGGCCTGGGGCTACACCTTC.

This clonotype was seen ten or more times. This chain connects TRBV2 to TRBJ1-1; D unclear. V dropped 10 bases and J dropped 12 bases, with 18 bases sitting between them. Per the germline V gene, CDR1 is SNHLY and CDR2 is FYNNEI. The CDR3 has 11 residues. The CDR3 loop reads CATQYFSGTFF. The CDR3 nucleotides read TGTGCCACCCAATACTTCTCGGGGACTTTCTTT.

This chain connects TRBV6-1 to TRBJ1-4; D is ambiguous. The CDR3 runs 13 residues. The germline CDR1 and CDR2 sequences are MNHNS and SASEGT. With 2 bases removed from V and 10 bases from J, the gap between germline ends came to 11 bases. CDR3 DNA: TGTGCCAGCAGTGAATTAAAATACGGAAAACTGTTTTTT. Amino acids: CASSELKYGKLFF.

The chain links TRBV10-3 to TRBJ1-1; no definite D call. The V end lost 4 bases, the J end lost 7 bases, and 13 bases lay between the germline ends. The germline gives CDR1 ENHRY, CDR2 SYGVKD. The CDR3 loop spans 13 amino acids. CDR3: CAISVGREVEAFF. The DNA of the CDR3 is TGTGCCATCAGTGTGGGGAGGGAGGTTGAAGCTTTCTTT.

To note about this clonotype: The junction departs from germline at one end; a sequencing error may be responsible. The chain combines TRBV11-2 with TRBJ2-7; unclear D gene. CDR3 length equals 14 residues. The germline V gene has CDR1 SGHAT and CDR2 FQNNGV. DNA of the CDR3: TGTACCAGCAGCTTAGCCTTAAACTCCTACGAGCAGTACTTC. Its translation is CTSSLALNSYEQYF.

The rearrangement uses TRBV29-1 and TRBJ2-1, with 8 bases that match TRBD2. The CDR3 extends over 15 amino acids. The V gene's germline CDR1 is SQVTM and CDR2 ANQGSEA. Trimming took 1 base from V and 4 from J; bases not matched to a gene: 6. CDR3 nucleotides: TGCAGCGTTGAAGGGGCCGGGACTAGTTACAATGAGCAGTTCTTC. Its translation: CSVEGAGTSYNEQFF.

This clonotype was detected many times. This chain joins TRBV12-3 or TRBV12-4 and TRBJ1-1, with D possibly TRBD1 on 6 matching bases. This CDR3 has 13 residues. The germline V and J ends were trimmed by 7 bases and 4 bases, with 13 bases remaining between them. The CDR3 DNA follows: TGTGCCAGCACTCAGGGAGGGGGCACTGAAGCTTTCTTT. Protein: CASTQGGGTEAFF.

To note about this clonotype: The CDR3 end shows no conserved phenylalanine or tryptophan, and so a read error is likely. The chain has TRBV6-1 and TRBJ2-5; 14 bases map to TRBD2. The CDR3 is 16 amino acids. Germline CDR1 MNHNS, CDR2 SASEGT. Trimming removed 5 bases from V and 5 bases from J; junction bases left unmatched: 7. As DNA, the CDR3 is TGTGCCAGCAGTCTGACTAGCGGGGGGGCCTCGGAGACCCAGTACTCC. It specifies CASSLTSGGASETQYS.

In its sample, this clonotype was seen a few times. CDR3 protein: CATSRDRDRAYNEQFF. CDR3 sequence (DNA): TGTGCCACCAGCAGAGACCGGGACAGGGCTTACAATGAGCAGTTCTTC. The chain couples TRBV15 to TRBJ2-1; 9 bases align to TRBD1. V lost 0 bases, J lost 4 bases, and 4 bases stayed unmatched. The CDR3 consists of 16 residues. Per the germline V gene, CDR1 is LNHNV and CDR2 is YYDKDF (reference sequence).

This clonotype occurred a few times. This chain connects TRBV19 to TRBJ2-3, with 9 positions matching TRBD2. V trimming: 2 bases; J trimming: 1 base; junction bases outside the gene matches: 1. There are 15 residues in the CDR3. Per the germline V gene, CDR1 is LNHDA and CDR2 is SQIVND (reference sequence). The CDR3 is CASSIIAGGTDTQYF. The CDR3, as DNA: TGTGCCAGTAGTATAATAGCGGGGGGCACAGATACGCAGTATTTT.

This clonotype showed up many times. V usage is TRBV27 and J usage is TRBJ2-2; D is perhaps TRBD2 (6 bases). The V gene lost 6 bases and the J gene lost 5 bases, with 22 bases spanning the gap. The CDR3 is 17 amino acids. Germline CDR1 and CDR2: MNHEY and SMNVEV (reference sequence). In DNA, the CDR3 is TGTGCCAGCAGGAAGACACAAGTCTTGGGGGGTACCGGGGAGCTGTTTTTT. Protein sequence: CASRKTQVLGGTGELFF.

The chain links TRBV19 to TRBJ1-5, with D possibly being TRBD1 (6 bases). Trimming stripped 11 bases from V and 1 base from J, with 18 bases between. Germline CDR1 is LNHDA and CDR2 is SQIVND (reference sequence). There are 15 residues in the CDR3. CDR3 sequence (DNA): TGTGCCTGCAGAAAAGGGGACACCAGCAATCAGCCCCAGCATTTT. As protein: CACRKGDTSNQPQHF.

This clonotype was counted between two and nine times. The J gene is TRBJ2-3, the V gene TRBV11-2; 9 nucleotides line up with TRBD1. Germline loops: CDR1 SGHAT, CDR2 FQNNGV. There are 16 residues in the CDR3. V gave up 5 bases and J gave up 4 bases; unmatched junction bases: 10. This CDR3 is CASSLRTGETADTQYF. In nucleotides, the CDR3 is TGTGCCAGCAGCCTTCGGACAGGGGAAACGGCAGATACGCAGTATTTT.

Regarding this clonotype: A read error may account for a junction end that differs from germline. V and J are TRBV3-1 and TRBJ1-5; the D is unclear. The CDR3 has 14 amino acids. CDR1 LGHDT and CDR2 YNNKEL come from the germline V gene (reference sequence). CDR3 bases: TGTGCCAGCAGCCAAGATCAACGAAATCGGCCCCAGCATTTT. It translates to CASSQDQRNRPQHF.

The V and J genes are TRBV7-9 and TRBJ1-2, with a possible D match to TRBD1 (5 bases). V was trimmed by 0 bases and J by 5 bases, leaving 13 bases between them. The CDR3 runs to 15 residues. Per the germline V gene, CDR1 is SEHNR and CDR2 is FQNEAQ (reference sequence). The CDR3 protein is CASSLAGRIFYGYTF. CDR3 in DNA: TGTGCCAGCAGCTTAGCGGGACGGATTTTTTATGGCTACACCTTC.